This note documents a single TCR beta chain sequence. Its antigen is still unknown. These data are taken from a study of untreated major depressive disorder. The study, taken as a whole, reports: TRBV05-01 (Vbeta 5.1) usage was higher in CD4+ T cells of depressed patients than controls.

Trimming took 6 bases from V and 8 from J, leaving 19 bases between them. Per germline, CDR1 MNHEY and CDR2 SVGAGI. The CDR3 spans 14 residues. CD4+ T cells were isolated from thawed PBMCs by magnetic negative selection. The data were produced by immunoSEQ multiplex PCR, yet TCRdb's version contains in-frame clones alone and is incomplete. The sample includes approximately 20,000 clones, about 93% seen only once; the top ten take roughly 0.33%. Sequencing was done on a sample of CD4+ T cells from PBMCs. The receptor was derived from a man in his thirties or forties in good health. The V gene is TRBV6-5, the J gene TRBJ1-2; TRBD1 is a possible D gene (5 bases). Here the CDR3 reads CASRRDGTHLGYTF. CDR3 bases: TGTGCCAGCAGACGGGACGGCACCCACTTGGGCTACACCTTC.